Below are 27 T cell receptor beta chains sequenced from a single sample in a study of tumor-infiltrating lymphocytes in localized non-small cell lung cancer. Assay used: immunoSEQ multiplex PCR; TCRdb lists only in-frame clones, some missing. The sample shows around 12,000 clones, about 82% of them seen only once. The sequenced material came from uninvolved lung tissue not adjacent to the tumor. All receptors derive from a human donor with non-small cell lung cancer.

This clone was counted once. J is TRBJ1-5 and V is TRBV19, with D unresolved. The CDR3 length is 16 residues. Germline CDR1 and CDR2: LNHDA and SQIVND (reference sequence). Trimming took off 5 bases at V and 0 bases at J, with 14 bases between the two ends. CDR3: CASSSGEGYSNQPQHF. The CDR3 bases are TGTGCCAGTAGTTCCGGGGAGGGCTATAGCAATCAGCCCCAGCATTTT.

The chain combines TRBV2 with TRBJ1-5, with 7 bases matching TRBD1. Trimming removed 6 bases from V and 7 bases from J; junction bases left unmatched: 9. From germline, CDR1 is SNHLY and CDR2 FYNNEI. The CDR3 length is 14 residues. The CDR3, as DNA: TGTGCCAGCAGCTCGACAGGGTCAAGGCAGCCCCAGCATTTT. This sequence encodes CASSSTGSRQPQHF.

The rearrangement joins TRBV11-2 to TRBJ2-7; D is undetermined. The V and J ends lost 5 bases and 4 bases respectively, with 6 bases between them. The CDR3 totals 11 residues. Germline CDR1 and CDR2: SGHAT and FQNNGV. This chain's CDR3 is CASSRRYEQYF. The DNA for the CDR3 is TGTGCCAGCAGCCGACGATACGAGCAGTACTTC. Based on the CDR3 plus reference TRBV11-2 and TRBJ2-7, the full variable domain is EAGVAQSPRYKIIEKRQSVAFWCNPISGHATLYWYQQILGQGPKLLIQFQNNGVVDDSQLPKDRFSAERLKGVDSTLKIQPAKLEDSAVYLCASSRRYEQYFGPGTRLTVT.

CDR3 protein: CATTSLGGEAFF. CDR3 bases: TGTGCCACCACATCACTCGGAGGTGAAGCTTTCTTT. V usage is TRBV15 and J usage is TRBJ1-1; no definite D call. The CDR3 extends over 12 amino acids. V lost 7 bases, J lost 7 bases, and 13 bases lay in between. Germline V lookup: CDR1 LNHNV, CDR2 YYDKDF (reference sequence).

The V and J genes are TRBV7-3 and TRBJ2-5; no firm D call. The germline V and J ends were trimmed by 2 bases and 2 bases, with 15 bases remaining between them. This CDR3 region has 16 residues. Germline V gene sequence: CDR1 SGHTA, CDR2 FQGTGA. CDR3 loop: CASSLGSSAKQETQYF. The CDR3 nucleotides are TGTGCCAGCAGCTTAGGGTCCTCAGCGAAACAAGAGACCCAGTACTTC.

This clone is labeled medium-sized (0.01 to 0.1%). The J gene is TRBJ1-5, the V gene TRBV4-1, with a possible D match to TRBD1 (5 bases). This CDR3 has 16 residues. Germline values: CDR1 MGHRA, CDR2 YSYEKL. With 2 bases removed from V and 1 base from J, the gap between germline ends came to 12 bases. Here the CDR3 DNA reads TGCGCCAGCAGCCAATCAACCGGGGGAAGCAATCAGCCCCAGCATTTT. As protein: CASSQSTGGSNQPQHF.

This chain links TRBV28 with TRBJ1-1; D is ambiguous. V dropped 7 bases and J dropped 5 bases, with 8 bases sitting between them. From germline, CDR1 is MDHEN and CDR2 SYDVKM. CDR3 size: 11 residues. DNA of the CDR3: TGTGCCAGCACCACGACGACTGAAGCTTTCTTT. This gives the protein CASTTTTEAFF.

This chain uses TRBV9 with TRBJ1-6; D gene uncertain. CDR3 length equals 17 residues. Germline CDR1 reads SGDLS; CDR2 reads YYNGEE. Trimming took 2 bases from V and 0 from J, leaving 12 bases between them. The CDR3 DNA reads as TGTGCCAGCAGCGTGGGTCTGCAAAGCTCCTATAATTCACCCCTCCACTTT. Translated: CASSVGLQSSYNSPLHF.

The V and J genes are TRBV5-1 and TRBJ2-3, with 11 bases fitting TRBD2. The germline CDR1 and CDR2 sequences are SGHRS and YFSETQ. The CDR3 loop spans 14 amino acids. J lost 3 bases, V lost 5 bases, and 2 bases had no gene match. CDR3 in amino acids: CASRTSGGTDTQYF. CDR3 in DNA: TGCGCCAGCAGAACTAGCGGGGGAACAGATACGCAGTATTTT.

The rearrangement joins TRBV5-4 to TRBJ2-3, with D possibly TRBD2 on 5 matching bases. The CDR3 has 12 amino acids. The germline CDR1 and CDR2 sequences are SGHNT and YYREEE (reference sequence). Trimming pared 4 bases from V and 5 bases from J, leaving 8 bases between. This chain's CDR3 is CASSREGDTQYF. CDR3 sequence (DNA): TGTGCCAGCAGCCGGGAAGGAGATACGCAGTATTTT.

The chain recombines TRBV7-2 with TRBJ1-6, with 8 bases aligning to TRBD1. This CDR3 region has 15 residues. Per germline, CDR1 SGHTA and CDR2 FQGNSA. Trimming cost V 4 bases and J 6 bases; bases outside gene matches: 5. The CDR3 sequence: CASSSRGLGNSPLHF. The CDR3 DNA sequence: TGTGCCAGCAGCTCCAGGGGGCTCGGTAATTCACCCCTCCACTTT.

V usage is TRBV2 and J usage is TRBJ2-1; D may be TRBD2 (5 bases). V shed 2 bases and J shed 0 bases, with 14 bases lying between them. In germline, CDR1 is SNHLY, CDR2 FYNNEI. The CDR3 contains 17 residues. As DNA, the CDR3 is TGTGCCAGCAGTGAACGCAGGTCGGGGAGCTCCTACAATGAGCAGTTCTTC. This codes for CASSERRSGSSYNEQFF.

This chain joins TRBV6-1 and TRBJ1-1; D remains unclear. Germline CDR1 and CDR2: MNHNS and SASEGT. This CDR3 has 14 residues. Trimming stripped 6 bases from V and 0 bases from J, with 11 bases between. The CDR3 sequence: CASRSEHLNTEAFF. In DNA, the CDR3 is TGTGCCAGCAGGTCGGAACACCTGAACACTGAAGCTTTCTTT.

CDR3 nucleotide sequence: TGTGCCTGGAGTCCCCTTGGACAGGGGAGTAGGGGGGAGCTGTTTTTT. Amino acid sequence: CAWSPLGQGSRGELFF. V is TRBV30 and J is TRBJ2-2, with 9 bases identical to TRBD1. The length of the CDR3 is 16 residues. Trimming cost V 2 bases and J 8 bases; bases outside gene matches: 12. Germline values: CDR1 GTSNPN, CDR2 SVGIG (reference sequence).

The chain couples TRBV30 to TRBJ2-7; weak D call: TRBD1 (6 bases). Germline values: CDR1 GTSNPN, CDR2 SVGIG (reference sequence). The CDR3 sequence is 17 residues long. V shed 0 bases and J shed 2 bases, with 20 bases lying between them. CDR3 sequence reads: CAWSVRRGHPVTYEQYF. The CDR3 nucleotides read TGTGCCTGGAGTGTACGTCGGGGACACCCAGTCACCTACGAGCAGTACTTC.

This clone was observed once. The chain carries TRBV7-9 and TRBJ2-2, with a possible D match to TRBD2 (5 bases). This CDR3 comprises 15 residues. Germline-derived CDR1 and CDR2 are SEHNR and FQNEAQ (reference sequence). The V gene lost 5 bases and the J gene lost 1 base, with 11 bases spanning the gap. CDR3 sequence reads: CASSRLPVNTGELFF. The CDR3 coding sequence is TGTGCCAGCAGCCGACTACCTGTGAACACCGGGGAGCTGTTTTTT.

The table lists this clone with a count of one. This chain uses TRBV4-3 with TRBJ2-3; 10 nucleotides match TRBD1. The germline gives CDR1 LGHNA, CDR2 YSLEER. V lost 4 bases and J lost 0; bases outside the gene matches: 13. The length of the CDR3 is 19 residues. The CDR3 reads CASSPSRDRGRVSTDTQYF. The DNA for the CDR3 is TGCGCCAGCAGCCCGTCCCGGGACAGGGGTCGGGTGAGCACAGATACGCAGTATTTT.

This chain uses TRBV7-9 with TRBJ2-3; 8 bases agree with TRBD2. There are 16 residues in the CDR3. The junction had 8 bases not matched to a gene; V was cut back by 5 bases and J by 1 base. Germline assignment: CDR1 SEHNR and CDR2 FQNEAQ (reference sequence). The CDR3 loop reads CASSPQRSGGTDTQYF. The CDR3 DNA follows: TGTGCCAGCAGCCCGCAGCGTAGCGGGGGCACAGATACGCAGTATTTT. The variable domain in full, completed from reference TRBV7-9 and TRBJ2-3, reads DTGVSQNPRHKITKRGQNVTFRCDPISEHNRLYWYRQTLGQGPEFLTYFQNEAQLEKSRLLSDRFSAERPKGSFSTLEIQRTEQGDSAMYLCASSPQRSGGTDTQYFGPGTRLTVL.

This clone appeared a few times. The V call is TRBV29-1, the J call TRBJ1-1; D remains ambiguous. The germline V gene has CDR1 SQVTM and CDR2 ANQGSEA. This CDR3 is built from 13 residues. V was cut by 5 bases and J by 4 bases, with 14 bases left in between. The CDR3 coding sequence is TGCAGCGTTATGGTAGGGCCGGGCACTGAAGCTTTCTTT. This translates into CSVMVGPGTEAFF.

The chain uses TRBV2 and TRBJ1-2, with D possibly TRBD1 on 6 matching bases. V lost 6 bases to trimming and J lost 11 bases, with 16 bases between them. This CDR3 is built from 12 residues. Germline CDR1 reads SNHLY; CDR2 reads FYNNEI. The CDR3 DNA is TGTGCCAGCAGCCGGGCTGGTCAGGGGTACACCTTC. Translation gives CASSRAGQGYTF.

The rearrangement uses TRBV6-1 and TRBJ1-1, with TRBD1 identical over 7 bases. The CDR3 spans 13 residues. The germline V gene encodes CDR1 MNHNS and CDR2 SASEGT. V shed 6 bases and J 11 bases; nucleotides not matched to a gene: 12. The DNA of the CDR3 is TGTGCCAGCAGACGAACACAGGGGCGGAAGGCTTTCTTT. Its translation: CASRRTQGRKAFF.

Within the sample, this clone is medium-sized (0.01 to 0.1%). The genes are TRBV20-1 and TRBJ1-1; TRBD1 might be the D (6 bases). Trimming stripped 4 bases from V and 11 bases from J, with 14 bases between. This CDR3 has 11 residues. The germline V gene encodes CDR1 DFQATT and CDR2 SNEGSKA (reference sequence). In nucleotides, the CDR3 is TGCAGTGCTAAACAGGGAAGGGTGGCTTTCTTT. Its translation is CSAKQGRVAFF.

DNA of the CDR3: TGTGCCAGCAGCTCCCGAGACAAGAACACTGAAGCTTTCTTT. The encoded protein is CASSSRDKNTEAFF. V is TRBV7-8 and J is TRBJ1-1; D remains ambiguous. Deletions cut 4 bases from V and 1 base from J, with 10 bases between. Germline values: CDR1 SGHVS, CDR2 FQNEAQ. There are 14 residues in the CDR3.

V usage is TRBV6-6 and J usage is TRBJ2-5; D may be TRBD1 (7 bases). The length of the CDR3 is 15 residues. Germline CDR1 MNHNY, CDR2 SVGAGI (reference sequence). Trimming stripped 3 bases from V and 2 bases from J, with 13 bases between. The CDR3 DNA reads as TGTGCCAGCAGTTATCGGCAGGGGGGTCAAGAGACCCAGTACTTC. Its translation: CASSYRQGGQETQYF.

This clone was counted a single time. The chain couples TRBV5-5 to TRBJ1-2; 9 bases are a match to TRBD1. The J segment lost 6 bases and the V segment lost 4 bases, leaving 16 bases of the junction unmatched. This CDR3 contains 17 residues. Germline assignment: CDR1 SGHKS and CDR2 YYEKEE (reference sequence). The CDR3 region has the DNA TGTGCCAGCAGCGGTGGCCCAAGGGGACAGGGTGTCGATGGCTACACCTTC. Its protein product is CASSGGPRGQGVDGYTF.

This clone was found a few times. The genes are TRBV19 and TRBJ2-5; 9 nucleotides match TRBD1. V trimming: 9 bases; J trimming: 2 bases; junction bases outside the gene matches: 13. This CDR3 contains 16 residues. Germline loops: CDR1 LNHDA, CDR2 SQIVND (reference sequence). Here the CDR3 DNA reads TGTGCCAGCTCCAACGACCCGGGACAGGGTCAAGAGACCCAGTACTTC. This gives the protein CASSNDPGQGQETQYF.

This clone was detected only once. The chain has TRBV19 and TRBJ1-2; D unresolved. The CDR3 contains 12 residues. V shed 3 bases and J shed 12 bases, with 14 bases lying between them. CDR1 and CDR2 (germline): LNHDA, SQIVND (reference sequence). For the CDR3, the DNA is TGTGCCAGTAGTATCGACCGGGCCTACCACACCTTC. Amino acid sequence: CASSIDRAYHTF.